A selection of T cell receptor beta chains follows, all from one sample in a study of blood T cell repertoires in COVID-19. Data came from immunoSEQ multiplex PCR; TCRdb stores just in-frame clones and leaves some out. This sample has under 200,000 clones, with approximately 82% found just once. Material: PBMCs or T cells enriched from blood (not recorded which). These receptor sequences come from a woman in her forties or fifties who had recovered from COVID-19. CDR3s include the opening cysteine and the closing phenylalanine or tryptophan. Fields, in order: V gene, J gene, clone size, D gene, CDR3 protein, CDR3 DNA. A D gene is named only where the DNA matches it firmly. Size tells how often a clone was seen (once, few, many) or the class of an expanded clone, and some rows leave it out.

v_gene: TRBV11-1
j_gene: TRBJ2-1
abundance: once
d_gene: TRBD2
CDR3aa: CASSSSGGPYNEQFF
CDR3nt: TGTGCCAGCAGCTCTAGCGGGGGGCCTTACAATGAGCAGTTCTTC

v_gene: TRBV29-1
j_gene: TRBJ2-1
abundance: -
d_gene: -
CDR3aa: CSIRVFSNEQFF
CDR3nt: TGCAGCATCAGGGTTTTTAGCAATGAGCAGTTCTTC

v_gene: TRBV7-2
j_gene: TRBJ1-3
abundance: -
d_gene: -
CDR3aa: CASSQAYSGNTIYF
CDR3nt: TGTGCCAGCAGCCAAGCCTACTCTGGAAACACCATATATTTT

v_gene: TRBV3-1/TRBV3-2
j_gene: TRBJ2-1
abundance: -
d_gene: TRBD2
CDR3aa: CASSQTSGGSNEQFF
CDR3nt: TGTGCCAGCAGCCAAACTAGCGGGGGAAGCAATGAGCAGTTCTTC

v_gene: TRBV12-3/TRBV12-4
j_gene: TRBJ1-5
abundance: once
d_gene: -
CDR3aa: CASSPSVWQPQHF
CDR3nt: TGTGCCAGCAGTCCTTCAGTATGGCAGCCCCAGCATTTT

v_gene: TRBV5-1
j_gene: TRBJ2-3
abundance: once
d_gene: -
CDR3aa: CASSLLRGTDTQYF
CDR3nt: TGCGCCAGCAGCTTGCTCCGGGGCACAGATACGCAGTATTTT

v_gene: TRBV6-5
j_gene: TRBJ1-2
abundance: -
d_gene: TRBD1
CDR3aa: CASSPDRGGYTF
CDR3nt: TGTGCCAGCAGTCCCGACAGGGGGGGCTACACCTTC

v_gene: TRBV10-3
j_gene: TRBJ1-4
abundance: once
d_gene: TRBD1
CDR3aa: CAISTGQGKSEKLFF
CDR3nt: TGTGCCATCAGTACCGGACAGGGAAAAAGTGAAAAACTGTTTTTT

v_gene: TRBV9
j_gene: TRBJ2-2
abundance: -
d_gene: -
CDR3aa: CASSAGGGELFF
CDR3nt: TGTGCCAGCAGCGCCGGAGGCGGGGAGCTGTTTTTT

v_gene: TRBV3-1/TRBV3-2
j_gene: TRBJ1-6
abundance: -
d_gene: -
CDR3aa: CASSQAGASGNSPLHF
CDR3nt: TGTGCCAGCAGCCAAGCTGGGGCCAGTGGAAATTCACCCCTCCACTTT

v_gene: TRBV6-2/TRBV6-3
j_gene: TRBJ2-5
abundance: -
d_gene: TRBD1
CDR3aa: CASSSGTGRETQYF
CDR3nt: TGTGCCAGCAGTTCGGGGACAGGGAGGGAGACCCAGTACTTC

v_gene: TRBV7-8
j_gene: TRBJ1-1
abundance: -
d_gene: -
CDR3aa: CASSLTGLGTEAFF
CDR3nt: TGTGCCAGCAGCTTAACGGGTTTGGGCACTGAAGCTTTCTTT

v_gene: TRBV5-6
j_gene: TRBJ2-5
abundance: -
d_gene: -
CDR3aa: CASSRDFQETQYF
CDR3nt: TGTGCCAGCAGCCGGGACTTTCAAGAGACCCAGTACTTC

v_gene: TRBV12-5
j_gene: TRBJ1-1
abundance: -
d_gene: TRBD1
CDR3aa: CASGNTGGTEAFF
CDR3nt: TGTGCTAGTGGCAACACAGGGGGCACTGAAGCTTTCTTT

v_gene: TRBV12-3/TRBV12-4
j_gene: TRBJ1-6
abundance: -
d_gene: -
CDR3aa: CASSWSRGSTLHF
CDR3nt: TGTGCCAGCAGTTGGTCCCGGGGTAGCACCCTCCACTTT

v_gene: TRBV11-2
j_gene: TRBJ1-6
abundance: -
d_gene: -
CDR3aa: CASSLDSNNSPLHF
CDR3nt: TGTGCCAGCAGCTTAGATTCAAATAATTCACCCCTCCACTTT

v_gene: TRBV15
j_gene: TRBJ2-2
abundance: -
d_gene: -
CDR3aa: CATSLSPTGELFF
CDR3nt: TGTGCCACCAGCTTGTCTCCCACCGGGGAGCTGTTTTTT

v_gene: TRBV13
j_gene: TRBJ2-3
abundance: -
d_gene: -
CDR3aa: CASSFGQPDTQYF
CDR3nt: TGTGCCAGCAGCTTCGGACAACCCGATACGCAGTATTTT

v_gene: TRBV27
j_gene: TRBJ1-2
abundance: few
d_gene: -
CDR3aa: CAVFWAGYGYTF
CDR3nt: TGTGCCGTCTTCTGGGCGGGTTATGGCTACACCTTC

v_gene: TRBV7-9
j_gene: TRBJ1-1
abundance: -
d_gene: -
CDR3aa: CASSPDGPGAEAFF
CDR3nt: TGTGCCAGCAGCCCAGACGGACCCGGGGCTGAAGCTTTCTTT

v_gene: TRBV30
j_gene: TRBJ2-3
abundance: -
d_gene: TRBD2
CDR3aa: CAWSLGREDYSTDTQYF
CDR3nt: TGTGCCTGGAGTTTGGGGCGGGAGGACTATAGCACAGATACGCAGTATTTT

v_gene: TRBV7-9
j_gene: TRBJ2-5
abundance: -
d_gene: TRBD1
CDR3aa: CASSLARYRGQTQYF
CDR3nt: TGTGCCAGCAGCTTAGCTCGTTACAGGGGGCAGACCCAGTACTTC

v_gene: TRBV7-2
j_gene: TRBJ1-1
abundance: -
d_gene: TRBD1
CDR3aa: CASSTWDRNTEAFF
CDR3nt: TGTGCCAGCAGCACGTGGGACAGAAACACTGAAGCTTTCTTT

v_gene: TRBV4-2
j_gene: TRBJ2-6
abundance: once
d_gene: -
CDR3aa: CASSQVGGDSGANVLTF
CDR3nt: TGTGCCAGCAGCCAAGTAGGAGGGGACTCTGGGGCCAACGTCCTGACTTTC

v_gene: TRBV7-7
j_gene: TRBJ2-1
abundance: -
d_gene: TRBD1
CDR3aa: CASSLGQAYNEQFF
CDR3nt: TGTGCCAGCAGCTTGGGACAGGCCTACAATGAGCAGTTCTTC

v_gene: TRBV4-1
j_gene: TRBJ1-3
abundance: -
d_gene: -
CDR3aa: CASSQEGVTGGNTIYF
CDR3nt: TGCGCCAGCAGCCAAGAAGGCGTAACAGGAGGAAACACCATATATTTT

v_gene: TRBV29-1
j_gene: TRBJ2-2
abundance: -
d_gene: -
CDR3aa: CSVGSTGLNRGELFF
CDR3nt: TGCAGCGTTGGGTCAACAGGGCTAAACAGGGGGGAGCTGTTTTTT

v_gene: TRBV2
j_gene: TRBJ1-1
abundance: -
d_gene: -
CDR3aa: CASRWEGQWNTEAFF
CDR3nt: TGTGCCAGCAGGTGGGAAGGACAGTGGAACACTGAAGCTTTCTTT

v_gene: TRBV4-1
j_gene: TRBJ1-2
abundance: -
d_gene: -
CDR3aa: CASSQESNLGYGYTF
CDR3nt: TGCGCCAGCAGCCAAGAATCGAACCTAGGCTATGGCTACACCTTC

v_gene: TRBV30
j_gene: TRBJ1-2
abundance: -
d_gene: -
CDR3aa: CAWRVDSYGYTF
CDR3nt: TGTGCCTGGAGAGTCGACAGCTATGGCTACACCTTC

v_gene: TRBV7-3
j_gene: TRBJ1-2
abundance: -
d_gene: -
CDR3aa: CASSEQGRYGYTF
CDR3nt: TGTGCCAGCAGCGAACAGGGTCGATATGGCTACACCTTC

v_gene: TRBV19
j_gene: TRBJ1-5
abundance: -
d_gene: TRBD1
CDR3aa: CASSTQGANQPQHF
CDR3nt: TGTGCCAGTAGTACACAGGGGGCCAATCAGCCCCAGCATTTT

v_gene: TRBV5-6
j_gene: TRBJ2-6
abundance: -
d_gene: TRBD1
CDR3aa: CASSWTGAFSGANVLTF
CDR3nt: TGTGCCAGCAGCTGGACAGGGGCTTTCTCTGGGGCCAACGTCCTGACTTTC

v_gene: TRBV7-8
j_gene: TRBJ1-2
abundance: -
d_gene: -
CDR3aa: CASSLASTLNYGYTF
CDR3nt: TGTGCCAGCAGCTTAGCCTCTACACTAAACTATGGCTACACCTTC

v_gene: TRBV5-1
j_gene: TRBJ1-1
abundance: -
d_gene: TRBD1
CDR3aa: CASSLGDSLNTEAFF
CDR3nt: TGCGCCAGCAGCTTGGGGGACAGCCTGAACACTGAAGCTTTCTTT

v_gene: TRBV28
j_gene: TRBJ1-1
abundance: -
d_gene: -
CDR3aa: CASTLVRGTEAFF
CDR3nt: TGTGCCAGCACCCTAGTGAGGGGGACTGAAGCTTTCTTT

v_gene: TRBV30
j_gene: TRBJ1-4
abundance: -
d_gene: -
CDR3aa: CAWSDGGKGEKLFF
CDR3nt: TGTGCCTGGAGTGATGGAGGGAAAGGGGAAAAACTGTTTTTT

v_gene: TRBV6-5
j_gene: TRBJ2-3
abundance: -
d_gene: -
CDR3aa: CASSYGPTDTQYF
CDR3nt: TGTGCCAGCAGTTACGGCCCCACAGATACGCAGTATTTT

v_gene: TRBV28
j_gene: TRBJ2-3
abundance: -
d_gene: TRBD2
CDR3aa: CASSFGISGGGSRF
CDR3nt: TGTGCCAGCAGTTTCGGAATTAGCGGGGGGGGCAGCCGTTTT